The next 10 T cell receptor beta chains were all read from a single sample in a study of cytomegalovirus exposure and HLA in healthy donors (dated by TCRdb to the late 2010s). The library came from the immunoSEQ multiplex PCR assay. The table comes from immuneACCESS by way of TCRdb, which keeps in-frame sequences with V and J called. Part of the clones is missing from these tables; in studies checked, under half for an unresolved V gene and the rest for unknown reasons. The sample contains 150,000 to 200,000 clones, about 82% of them found a single time. Approximately 1.5% of the sample is held by the ten biggest clonotypes. The sample was PBMCs. These receptors were obtained from a woman aged 18-35 years in good health and CMV-seronegative.

The V call is TRBV5-1, the J call TRBJ2-1; 9 bases align to TRBD1. The germline V gene encodes CDR1 SGHRS and CDR2 YFSETQ. The CDR3 length is 15 residues. Trimming removed 5 bases from V and 6 bases from J; junction bases left unmatched: 9. The CDR3 nucleotides read TGCGCCAGCAGAATAGGGACAGGGTTCGGCAATGAGCAGTTCTTC. It yields the protein CASRIGTGFGNEQFF. The variable domain in full, completed from reference TRBV5-1 and TRBJ2-1, reads KAGVTQTPRYLIKTRGQQVTLSCSPISGHRSVSWYQQTPGQGLQFLFEYFSETQRNKGNFPGRFSGRQFSNSRSEMNVSTLELGDSALYLCASRIGTGFGNEQFFGPGTRLTVL.

This clone was seen once. The chain links TRBV2 to TRBJ1-6; 7 bases map to TRBD1. CDR3 length equals 13 residues. J was trimmed by 9 bases and V by 5 bases; bases with no gene match: 4. CDR1 is SNHLY and CDR2 is FYNNEI in the germline V gene. CDR3 sequence: CASSLQGTSPLHF. The CDR3 DNA reads as TGTGCCAGCAGTTTACAGGGGACTTCACCCCTCCACTTT.

This clone is a singleton in its sample. V and J are TRBV6-4 and TRBJ2-3; tentative D call: TRBD1 (7 bases). V was trimmed by 8 bases and J by 6 bases, leaving 21 bases between them. This CDR3 region has 15 residues. Germline V lookup: CDR1 MRHNA, CDR2 SNTAGT. CDR3 in DNA: TGTGCCAGCGGGGACTCGCTAAGGGGGCCGGATACGCAGTATTTT. This sequence encodes CASGDSLRGPDTQYF.

The chain carries TRBV5-1 and TRBJ2-1; 13 nucleotides match TRBD2. After removal of 4 bases from V and 5 bases from J, the junction contained 3 bases not matched to a gene. Germline V CDR1 and CDR2: SGHRS, YFSETQ. The CDR3 loop spans 15 amino acids. CDR3: CASSPGLAGNNEQFF. The DNA for the CDR3 is TGCGCCAGCAGCCCGGGACTAGCGGGGAACAATGAGCAGTTCTTC.

This rearrangement joins TRBV11-3 to TRBJ1-1; D unclear. Germline-derived CDR1 and CDR2 are SGHNT and YENEEA. The ends were cut back, 0 bases at V and 1 base at J, with 6 bases in the middle. The CDR3 is 14 residues long. The CDR3 here is CASSLDGPNTEAFF. DNA for the CDR3: TGTGCCAGCAGCTTAGATGGGCCGAACACTGAAGCTTTCTTT.

The gene calls are TRBV28 and TRBJ2-1, with TRBD2 matching 9 bases. The CDR3 has 16 residues. The J segment lost 4 bases and the V segment lost 2 bases, leaving 6 bases of the junction unmatched. Germline CDR1 and CDR2: MDHEN and SYDVKM. The CDR3 reads CASSLAPSGNYNEQFF. The CDR3 DNA is TGTGCCAGCAGTTTAGCTCCTAGCGGGAATTACAATGAGCAGTTCTTC.

This chain connects TRBV19 to TRBJ1-2, with 9 bases fitting TRBD1. Germline V lookup: CDR1 LNHDA, CDR2 SQIVND (reference sequence). The V gene end was trimmed by 5 bases and the J gene end by 6 bases; junction bases not matched to a gene: 10. This CDR3 comprises 15 residues. The CDR3 DNA reads TGTGCCAGTAGTCAGGGACAGGGTCAATCCCATGGCTACACCTTC. Translated, it gives CASSQGQGQSHGYTF.

The chain has TRBV4-1 and TRBJ1-3; TRBD1 is a possible D gene (5 bases). CDR1 is MGHRA, CDR2 YSYEKL, per germline. The CDR3 is 16 amino acids. V lost 0 bases to trimming and J lost 6 bases, with 15 bases between them. DNA for the CDR3: TGCGCCAGCAGCCAAGATGAGGGACTTAGGATAAACACCATATATTTT. It specifies CASSQDEGLRINTIYF.

This clone was recorded a few times. V is TRBV6-6 and J is TRBJ2-7; 7 nucleotides match TRBD2. The CDR3 is 15 residues long. Germline V gene data show CDR1 as MNHNY and CDR2 as SVGAGI (reference sequence). The ends lost 4 bases at V and 4 bases at J; junction bases unmatched: 10. CDR3 coding DNA: TGTGCCAGCAGTTCCCTCCAGCGGGGCCTGTACGAGCAGTACTTC. The encoded protein is CASSSLQRGLYEQYF.

The sample holds one count of this clone. This rearrangement joins TRBV11-2 to TRBJ2-7, with 7 bases lining up with TRBD2. This CDR3 spans 16 amino acids. Unmatched junction bases numbered 14, after V lost 5 bases and J lost 4 bases. CDR1 is SGHAT, CDR2 FQNNGV, per germline. The CDR3 nucleotides read TGTGCCAGCAGCCCGACGGGAGGAGATAGGCCTTACGAGCAGTACTTC. Its translation: CASSPTGGDRPYEQYF.